The sequence of this TCR beta chain was determined in a study of glioma-infiltrating T cells after dendritic cell vaccination. Study-wide background: Samples are from glioblastoma patients in Phase I and II dendritic cell vaccine trials.

This clone has only a few counts. Its cognate antigen is unknown. Data came from immunoSEQ multiplex PCR; TCRdb stores just in-frame clones and leaves some out. The data show about 99,000 clones, 80% to 90% seen once. General study points: Only a small number of patients had complete blood and tumor samples. TCR clonality showed no direct relationship with survival.

The source is a human donor with glioblastoma. Sequenced material: blood, taken before dendritic cell vaccination.

The CDR3 DNA follows: TGTGCCAGCAGCTTTCGAGGTAGTGAAAAACTGTTTTTT. Translated, it gives CASSFRGSEKLFF. The gene calls are TRBV7-6 and TRBJ1-4; unclear D gene. With 3 bases removed from V and 7 bases from J, the gap between germline ends came to 9 bases. Germline V lookup: CDR1 SGHVS, CDR2 FNYEAQ. The CDR3 spans 13 residues.